This entry is about one TCR beta chain. It was RNA transcripts that yielded the amplified TCR beta CDR3 regions. The HTBI primer set served for first-round RT-PCR of the TCR CDR3. Via MiXCR, TCRdb re-called the multiplex PCR reads, giving one row per CDR3 protein. Of a few hundred thousand distinct CDR3 sequences listed, roughly 14% are singletons. This CDR3 has 15 residues. The V gene end was trimmed by 6 bases and the J gene end by 5 bases; junction bases not matched to a gene: 10. CDR1 and CDR2 from the germline V gene are LNHDA and SQIVND (reference sequence). Each diagnosis drew on symptoms, thyroxine, TRAb, thyroid ultrasound and orbital computed tomography findings. PBMCs were sourced from less than 13 ml fresh peripheral blood. The data stem from a study of T cells in Graves' hyperthyroidism and ophthalmopathy.

This sequence joins TRBV19 and TRBJ2-1, with 7 positions matching TRBD2. Sequenced: blood. The source of this sequence is a woman aged 30 to 39 with Graves' hyperthyroidism. CDR3 protein: CASSLGNSGHNEQFF. The CDR3 nucleotides are TGTGCCAGTAGCCTCGGTAATAGCGGGCACAATGAGCAGTTCTTC.